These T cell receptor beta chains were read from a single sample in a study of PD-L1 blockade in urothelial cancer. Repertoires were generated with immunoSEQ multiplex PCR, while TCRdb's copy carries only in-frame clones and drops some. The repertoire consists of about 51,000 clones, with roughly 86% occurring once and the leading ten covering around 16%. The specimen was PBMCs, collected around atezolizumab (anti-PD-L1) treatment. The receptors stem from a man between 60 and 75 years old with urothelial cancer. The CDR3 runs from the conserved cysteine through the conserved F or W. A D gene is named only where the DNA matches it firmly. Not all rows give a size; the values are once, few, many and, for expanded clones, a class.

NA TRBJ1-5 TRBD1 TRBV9 CASSLGTGYQPQHF TGTGCCAGCAGCCTCGGGACAGGGTATCAGCCCCAGCATTTT
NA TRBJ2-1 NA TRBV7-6 CASSLGGRAVDEQFF TGTGCCAGCAGCTTAGGAGGGCGGGCCGTAGATGAGCAGTTCTTC
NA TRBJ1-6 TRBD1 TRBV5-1 CASSLTGDYNSPLHF TGCGCCAGCAGCTTAACAGGGGATTATAATTCACCCCTCCACTTT
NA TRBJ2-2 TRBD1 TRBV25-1 CASSELGQGVTGELFF TGTGCCAGCAGTGAATTGGGGCAGGGGGTCACCGGGGAGCTGTTTTTT
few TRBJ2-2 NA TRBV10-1 CASSEPFTGTGELFF TGCGCCAGCAGTGAGCCATTTACAGGAACCGGGGAGCTGTTTTTT
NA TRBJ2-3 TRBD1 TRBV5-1 CASSPGTATDTQYF TGCGCCAGCAGCCCCGGGACAGCCACAGATACGCAGTATTTT
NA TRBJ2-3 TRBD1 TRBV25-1 CATSQGARDTQYF TGTGCCACCTCCCAGGGGGCCCGAGATACGCAGTATTTT
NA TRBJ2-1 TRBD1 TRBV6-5 CASSQGQGQFF TGTGCCAGCAGTCAAGGACAGGGGCAGTTCTTC
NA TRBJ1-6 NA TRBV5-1 CASSDPKQGYNSPLHF TGCGCCAGCAGCGACCCGAAACAGGGATATAATTCACCCCTCCACTTT
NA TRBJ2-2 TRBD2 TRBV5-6 CASSLRSGGALGELFF TGTGCCAGCAGCTTGAGGAGCGGGGGGGCCTTGGGGGAGCTGTTTTTT
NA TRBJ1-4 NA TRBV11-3 CASSTGNEKLFF TGTGCCAGCAGCACCGGGAATGAAAAACTGTTTTTT
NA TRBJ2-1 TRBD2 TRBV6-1 CASRLAGGWGNEQFF TGTGCCAGCAGGTTAGCGGGAGGATGGGGCAATGAGCAGTTCTTC
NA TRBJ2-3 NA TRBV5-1 CASSLVSSVYTDTQYF TGCGCCAGCAGCTTGGTGTCTAGCGTTTACACAGATACGCAGTATTTT
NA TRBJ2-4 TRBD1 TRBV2 CASSEQGDRRNIQYF TGTGCCAGCAGTGAACAGGGGGACAGGCGAAACATTCAGTACTTC
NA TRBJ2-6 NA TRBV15 CATSRRSGANVLTF TGTGCCACCAGCAGACGGTCTGGGGCCAACGTCCTGACTTTC
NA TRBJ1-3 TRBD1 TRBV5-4 CASSLRQGAGNTIYF TGTGCCAGCAGCTTGCGACAGGGGGCTGGAAACACCATATATTTT
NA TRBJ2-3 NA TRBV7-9 CASSLPGQKNTDTQYF TGTGCCAGCAGCTTACCCGGACAGAAGAACACAGATACGCAGTATTTT
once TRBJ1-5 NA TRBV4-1 CASSQRSGSNQPQHF TGCGCCAGCAGCCAAAGGTCGGGTAGCAATCAGCCCCAGCATTTT
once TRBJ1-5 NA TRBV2 CASNDQGINNQPQHF TGTGCCAGCAATGACCAGGGTATTAACAATCAGCCCCAGCATTTT
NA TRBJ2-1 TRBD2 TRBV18 CASSPPLARNEQFF TGTGCCAGCTCACCACCACTAGCGAGGAATGAGCAGTTCTTC
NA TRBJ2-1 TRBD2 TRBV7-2 CASSVLAVNNEQFF TGTGCCAGCAGCGTGCTAGCGGTTAACAATGAGCAGTTCTTC
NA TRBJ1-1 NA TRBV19 CASIRGGKGTEAFF TGTGCCAGTATCAGGGGTGGGAAGGGCACTGAAGCTTTCTTT
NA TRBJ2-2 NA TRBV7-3 CASSLSSGNTGELFF TGTGCCAGCAGCTTAAGTTCGGGGAACACCGGGGAGCTGTTTTTT
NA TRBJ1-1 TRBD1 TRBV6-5 CASTPAGTGLEAFF TGTGCCAGCACTCCTGCCGGGACAGGGCTCGAAGCTTTCTTT
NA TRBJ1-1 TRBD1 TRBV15 CATSKGTVPFEAFF TGTGCCACCAGCAAGGGGACAGTTCCGTTTGAAGCTTTCTTT
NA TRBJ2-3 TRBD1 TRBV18 CASSPGQGAADTQYF TGTGCCAGCTCACCGGGACAGGGAGCGGCAGATACGCAGTATTTT
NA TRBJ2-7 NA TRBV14 CASSQVRLLSAWEQYF TGTGCCAGCAGCCAAGTTCGGCTCTTGAGCGCGTGGGAGCAGTACTTC
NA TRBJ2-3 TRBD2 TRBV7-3 CASSLRPSGGTQYF TGTGCCAGCAGCTTAAGGCCCAGCGGGGGCACGCAGTATTTT
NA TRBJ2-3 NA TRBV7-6 CASSLAPGEDTQYF TGTGCCAGCAGCTTAGCGCCAGGGGAAGATACGCAGTATTTT
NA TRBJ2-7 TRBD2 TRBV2 CASSVTGTSGGPYDEQYF TGTGCCAGCAGCGTAACTGGGACTAGCGGGGGCCCCTATGACGAGCAGTACTTC
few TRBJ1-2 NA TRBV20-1 CSADGNYGYTF TGCAGTGCCGACGGGAACTATGGCTACACCTTC
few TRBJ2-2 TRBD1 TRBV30 CAWTTGDRGAGELFF TGTGCCTGGACTACCGGGGACAGGGGGGCCGGGGAGCTGTTTTTT
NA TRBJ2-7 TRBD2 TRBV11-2 CASSLVREYEQYF TGTGCCAGCAGCTTAGTGCGGGAGTACGAGCAGTACTTC